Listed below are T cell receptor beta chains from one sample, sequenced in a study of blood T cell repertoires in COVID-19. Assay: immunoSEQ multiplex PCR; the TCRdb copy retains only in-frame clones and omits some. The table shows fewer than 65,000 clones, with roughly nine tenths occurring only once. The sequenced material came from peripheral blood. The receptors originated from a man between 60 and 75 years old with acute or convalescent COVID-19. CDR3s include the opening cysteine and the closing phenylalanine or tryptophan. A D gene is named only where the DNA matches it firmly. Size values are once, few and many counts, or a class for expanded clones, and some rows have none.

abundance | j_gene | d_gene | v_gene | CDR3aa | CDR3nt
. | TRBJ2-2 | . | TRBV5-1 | CASSSRQANTGELFF | TGCGCCAGCAGCTCTAGACAGGCGAACACCGGGGAGCTGTTTTTT
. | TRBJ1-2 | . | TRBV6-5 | CASSYSREGNYGYTF | TGTGCCAGCAGTTACTCTAGGGAGGGAAACTATGGCTACACCTTC
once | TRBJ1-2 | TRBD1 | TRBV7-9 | CASSSPPTGDYGYTF | TGTGCCAGCAGCTCCCCCCCCACAGGGGACTATGGCTACACCTTC
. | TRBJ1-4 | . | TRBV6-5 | CASRMDSPNEKLFF | TGTGCCAGCAGGATGGACAGCCCAAATGAAAAACTGTTTTTT
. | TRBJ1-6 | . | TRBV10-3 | CAISEPVSSYNSPLHF | TGTGCCATCAGTGAACCCGTCAGCTCCTATAATTCACCCCTCCACTTT
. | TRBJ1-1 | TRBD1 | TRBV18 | CASSPPSGQGARVTEAFF | TGTGCCAGCTCACCACCGAGCGGACAGGGGGCGCGGGTGACTGAAGCTTTCTTT
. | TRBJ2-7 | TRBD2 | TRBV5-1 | CASTSGSYEQYF | TGCGCCAGCACTAGCGGATCCTACGAGCAGTACTTC
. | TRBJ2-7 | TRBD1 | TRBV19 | CASSRQGSYEQYF | TGTGCCAGTAGTAGACAGGGCTCCTACGAGCAGTACTTC
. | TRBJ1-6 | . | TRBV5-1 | CASSEGTGVSPLHF | TGCGCCAGCAGCGAAGGGACTGGGGTTTCACCCCTCCACTTT
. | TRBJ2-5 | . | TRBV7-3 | CASSLRFRETQYF | TGTGCCAGCAGCTTACGTTTCCGGGAGACCCAGTACTTC
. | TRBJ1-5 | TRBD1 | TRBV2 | CASSPPQGQNQPQHF | TGTGCCAGCAGTCCCCCTCAGGGACAGAATCAGCCCCAGCATTTT
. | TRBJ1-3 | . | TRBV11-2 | CASTPSGGPPTPGNTIYF | TGTGCCAGCACACCCAGCGGTGGCCCCCCTACCCCTGGAAACACCATATATTTT
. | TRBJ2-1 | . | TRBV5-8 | CASNPPRGPYNEQFF | TGTGCCAGCAACCCCCCCAGGGGTCCCTACAATGAGCAGTTCTTC
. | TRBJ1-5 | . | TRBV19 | CASSIELGATQHF | TGTGCCAGTAGTATAGAACTGGGAGCGACCCAGCATTTT
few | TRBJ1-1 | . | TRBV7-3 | CASSADPQGNTEAFF | TGTGCCAGCAGCGCCGATCCACAGGGGAACACTGAAGCTTTCTTT
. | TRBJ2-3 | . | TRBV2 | CASSERARGTDTQYF | TGTGCCAGCAGTGAGAGGGCTAGAGGCACAGATACGCAGTATTTT
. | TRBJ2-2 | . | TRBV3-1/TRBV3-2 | CASSPRIAGELFF | TGTGCCAGCAGCCCACGTATAGCCGGGGAGCTGTTTTTT
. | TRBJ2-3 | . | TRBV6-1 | CASSEAPWGRESDTQYF | TGTGCCAGCAGTGAAGCGCCCTGGGGGCGAGAGTCAGATACGCAGTATTTT
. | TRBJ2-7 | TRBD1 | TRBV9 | CASSEPGQTYEQYF | TGTGCCAGCAGCGAACCGGGACAGACCTACGAGCAGTACTTC
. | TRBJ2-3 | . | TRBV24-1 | CATSDNSEGLRTDTQYF | TGTGCCACCAGTGATAATTCGGAGGGGCTGAGGACAGATACGCAGTATTTT
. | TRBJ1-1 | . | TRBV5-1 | CASSFSGGTEAFF | TGCGCCAGCAGTTTCTCGGGCGGGACTGAAGCTTTCTTT
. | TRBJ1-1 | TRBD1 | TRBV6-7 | CASSSKRDRGLETEAFF | TGTGCCAGCAGTTCCAAACGGGACAGGGGGCTAGAAACTGAAGCTTTCTTT
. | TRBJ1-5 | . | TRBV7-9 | CASNRQDNQPQHF | TGTGCCAGCAACCGACAGGATAATCAGCCCCAGCATTTT
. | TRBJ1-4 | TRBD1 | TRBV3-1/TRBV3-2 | CASSPRGQGEKLFF | TGTGCCAGCAGCCCCAGGGGGCAAGGTGAAAAACTGTTTTTT
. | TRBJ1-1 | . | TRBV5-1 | CASSLQGNTEAFF | TGCGCCAGCAGCTTGCAGGGAAACACTGAAGCTTTCTTT
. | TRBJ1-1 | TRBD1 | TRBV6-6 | CASRGQGNPAFF | TGTGCCAGCAGAGGACAGGGGAATCCAGCTTTCTTT
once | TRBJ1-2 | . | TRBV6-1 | CASSEAVQYGYTF | TGTGCCAGCAGTGAAGCGGTCCAGTATGGCTACACCTTC
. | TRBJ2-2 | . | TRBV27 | CASRLAAGELFF | TGTGCCAGCAGATTAGCAGCCGGGGAGCTGTTTTTT
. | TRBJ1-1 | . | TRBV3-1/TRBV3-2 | CASSQAAEAFF | TGTGCCAGCAGCCAAGCAGCTGAAGCTTTCTTT
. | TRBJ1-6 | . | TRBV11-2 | CASSNTGSSYNSPLHF | TGTGCCAGCAGCAATACAGGAAGCTCCTATAATTCACCCCTCCACTTT
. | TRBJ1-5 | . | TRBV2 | CASALDSLYQPQHF | TGTGCCAGCGCTTTGGACAGTCTATATCAGCCCCAGCATTTT
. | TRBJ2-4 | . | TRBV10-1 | CASSVSPLAKNIQYF | TGCGCCAGCAGTGTGAGCCCCCTAGCCAAAAACATTCAGTACTTC